The 13 T cell receptor beta chains below were found in one sample sequenced in a study of T cell repertoires and Cas9 in healthy adults (dated by TCRdb to 2016 to 2018). The protocol used for the library was the immunoSEQ multiplex PCR assay. TCRdb holds this immuneACCESS table with in-frame rearrangements only. Some clones are missing; in checked studies, unresolved V genes explain under half, and the rest has no known cause. The sample includes some 15,000 clones, with roughly nine tenths observed a single time. Roughly 1.5% of the sample is taken by the ten largest. Material for sequencing was Tregs (CD4+, CD25+, CD127-, CD137-, CD154-) from PBMCs; culture status not recorded. The receptor source for this set is a human donor in good health.

This sequence joins TRBV10-3 and TRBJ2-3, with 8 bases fitting TRBD2. Unmatched junction bases numbered 13, after V lost 1 base and J lost 1 base. This CDR3 has 19 residues. Per the germline V gene, CDR1 is ENHRY and CDR2 is SYGVKD. The CDR3 DNA sequence: TGTGCCATCAGTGAGTTAGGGTGGACTAGCCCAGGGGGCACAGATACGCAGTATTTT. This gives the protein CAISELGWTSPGGTDTQYF.

The V call is TRBV18, the J call TRBJ2-3; 11 nucleotides line up with TRBD2. The length of the CDR3 is 20 residues. Germline CDR1 is KGHSH and CDR2 is LQKENI. J was trimmed by 0 bases and V by 5 bases; bases with no gene match: 16. CDR3 region: CASSSLSLAGGLTSTDTQYF. CDR3 coding DNA: TGTGCCAGCTCATCACTCAGCCTAGCGGGGGGCCTGACTAGCACAGATACGCAGTATTTT.

This clone has a single count. V is TRBV4-3 and J is TRBJ1-1; D remains unclear. The germline CDR1 and CDR2 sequences are LGHNA and YSLEER. CDR3 length equals 15 residues. V was cut by 0 bases and J by 2 bases, with 10 bases left in between. The CDR3 sequence: CASSQDIAANTEAFF. The CDR3 DNA is TGCGCCAGCAGCCAAGATATAGCAGCAAACACTGAAGCTTTCTTT.

The chain joins TRBV7-2 to TRBJ1-1; the D gene is possibly TRBD1 (5 bases). The germline V gene has CDR1 SGHTA and CDR2 FQGNSA. The CDR3 runs 13 residues. V was cut by 3 bases and J by 6 bases, with 11 bases left in between. This chain's CDR3 is CASSFQGIAEAFF. The CDR3 DNA reads TGTGCCAGCAGCTTTCAGGGAATAGCTGAAGCTTTCTTT.

The genes are TRBV4-2 and TRBJ2-1; weak D call: TRBD2 (5 bases). Trimming cost V 4 bases and J 4 bases, with 14 bases left between them. This CDR3 is 15 amino acids long. The germline CDR1 and CDR2 sequences are LGHNA and YNFKEQ. CDR3 in DNA: TGTGCCAGCAGCCCGACTGGGAGTGGTTACAATGAGCAGTTCTTC. This gives the protein CASSPTGSGYNEQFF.

The chain couples TRBV7-3 to TRBJ1-2, with a tentative D call TRBD1 (6 bases). Germline V gives CDR1 SGHTA, CDR2 FQGTGA. The CDR3 consists of 13 residues. V dropped 5 bases and J dropped 7 bases, with 14 bases sitting between them. The CDR3 region is CASSQTGFSGYTF. The CDR3 bases are TGTGCCAGCAGCCAAACAGGGTTCTCTGGCTACACCTTC.

This sequence joins TRBV11-2 and TRBJ2-1; 9 bases line up with TRBD2. CDR3 length equals 16 residues. The junction had 6 bases not matched to a gene; V was cut back by 0 bases and J by 6 bases. Germline V gene lookup returns CDR1 SGHAT and CDR2 FQNNGV. The CDR3: CASSLEISGSPNEQFF. Written as DNA, the CDR3 is TGTGCCAGCAGCTTAGAGATTAGCGGGAGCCCCAATGAGCAGTTCTTC.

This chain joins TRBV28 and TRBJ2-1; no reliable D call. Trimming removed 3 bases from V and 7 bases from J, with 13 bases in between. CDR1 is MDHEN, CDR2 SYDVKM, per germline. There are 14 residues in the CDR3. DNA of the CDR3: TGTGCCAGCAGTTTTCTGGGGAAGGTGAATGAGCAGTTCTTC. Translated, it gives CASSFLGKVNEQFF.

The chain is built from TRBV4-2 and TRBJ2-1, with 13 positions matching TRBD2. The trim removed 3 bases at V and 5 bases at J, leaving 4 bases unmatched. CDR1 is LGHNA and CDR2 is YNFKEQ in the germline V gene. The CDR3 spans 16 residues. DNA for the CDR3: TGTGCCAGCAGCCACACACTAGCGGGAGGGGACAATGAGCAGTTCTTC. Residues: CASSHTLAGGDNEQFF.

Only one count was recorded for this clone. The chain uses TRBV7-8 and TRBJ2-1, with D possibly TRBD2 on 6 matching bases. From germline, CDR1 is SGHVS and CDR2 FQNEAQ. CDR3 length: 18 residues. V was clipped by 5 bases and J by 5 bases, with 25 bases between them. In DNA form, the CDR3 reads TGTGCCAGCAGCCCACCCGCCTGGCTAGCGCAACGAAACAATGAGCAGTTCTTC. Translation: CASSPPAWLAQRNNEQFF.

This clone was detected only once. This sequence joins TRBV10-3 and TRBJ2-5, with 12 nucleotides matching TRBD1. The J call may be mistaken, given a closer DNA end match to TRBJ2-7. Germline V lookup: CDR1 ENHRY, CDR2 SYGVKD. The CDR3 length is 13 residues. Written as DNA, the CDR3 is TGTGCCATCAGGGGGACAGGGGGCGGCGAGCAGTACTTC. As protein: CAIRGTGGGEQYF.

The genes are TRBV5-5 and TRBJ2-7, with D perhaps TRBD2 (6 bases). Germline V gene sequence: CDR1 SGHKS, CDR2 YYEKEE (reference sequence). The V and J ends lost 1 base and 4 bases respectively, with 18 bases between them. CDR3 length: 16 residues. The CDR3 sequence is CASSLMWAAGGYEQYV. The DNA of the CDR3 is TGTGCCAGCAGCTTGATGTGGGCAGCGGGTGGGTACGAGCAGTACGTC.

This chain's CDR3 is CASAGTGLTDTQYF. CDR3 coding DNA: TGTGCCAGCGCCGGGACAGGGCTAACTGATACGCAGTATTTT. J is TRBJ2-3 and V is TRBV27; the match to TRBD1 covers 9 bases. This CDR3 contains 14 residues. The V and J ends lost 8 bases and 6 bases, in that order; junction bases with no gene match: 9. The germline V gene encodes CDR1 MNHEY and CDR2 SMNVEV (reference sequence).